Sequencing of this T cell receptor beta chain was carried out in a study of T cell responses to AZD1222 COVID-19 vaccine (dated by TCRdb to about 2021). With regard to the full study: A total of more than 230 trial participants underwent TCR sequencing, of whom about 200 received two doses of AZD1222 and 26 received two doses of the MenACWY control vaccine. Trial participants were enrolled into age subgroups of 18-55, 56-69 and 70-plus years, which contained roughly 150, 30 and 60 TCR-sequenced participants, respectively.

About this clone: This clone's antigen is unknown. Base qualities were left out, and no much larger clone turns up one base away.

The CDR3 regions of human TCRbeta chains were subjected to immunosequencing. From the authors' description of their analysis: TCRs in the repertoires were compared against a reference library of SARS-CoV-2-specific TCRs that had been generated with the MIRA antigen-specificity platform. Breadth meant the fraction of unique TCRs that were SARS-CoV-2-associated, whereas depth meant the fraction of total T cells that were SARS-CoV-2-associated. Each spike-specific TCR was assigned to its reactive spike region and to a CD4 or CD8 class using the MIRA data. Log10-transformed breadth and depth values were compared by one-way ANOVA with Sidak's multiple comparisons tests. As stored in TCRdb, this immuneACCESS dataset retains in-frame rearrangements with V and J assigned. A fraction of the clones does not appear; measured against another copy, unresolved V genes explain less than half of the discrepancy, and the remainder lacks a known reason. The V and J calls and the clone size are those of that table, but D and trimming were determined from the DNA. This sample gives about 150,000 clones in total; 88% of them show up just once. Around 5% of the sample is held by the ten biggest clonotypes.

The label giving this sample's time point can be read as: about 28 days (+/-7) after the second vaccine dose. Interpreted using the paper, the treatment or condition label stands for: meningococcal conjugate vaccine given as trial control. Vaccinee samples came from UK trials COV001 and COV002, including a single-blind randomized controlled phase 2/3 trial of AZD1222 (ChAdOx1 nCoV-19) in healthy adults. For TCRbeta chain sequencing, PBMC samples from trial participants were taken at day 0 and at day 28 after the second dose. Relative to germline, V is 4 bases shorter and J is 1 base shorter, with 13 bases between their ends. Based on the germline V gene, the CDR1 and CDR2 sequences are MGHRA and YSYEKL. CDR3 length: 15 amino acids, cysteine to phenylalanine. Only the CDR3 region is kept as DNA, spanning 45 bases read in frame from base 1. Findings and caveats that apply to the study as a whole: Vaccine-associated CD4 TCRs spanned the whole spike protein, with dominant responses in regions 160-218 and 743-854. Conclusions about previously exposed vaccinees are limited, since just five to seven AZD1222 recipients were seropositive for SARS-CoV-2 at baseline. Because no day 14 peak-response samples were available, repertoires were characterized only after the peak T cell response. After two AZD1222 doses, spike-specific TCR breadth and depth were significantly higher than at day 0 and than in MenACWY recipients. Reportedly, almost half of the unique spike-specific TCRs recognized epitopes lying outside the regions that are mutated in the B.1.351 and B.1.1.7 variants. In the small 56-69-year group, the increase in depth fell short of significance, most likely because of low power. Participants were mostly white British and included more females than males, and it was suggested by the authors that clonal diversity may have been underestimated.

This material consisted of peripheral blood, taken 28 days after the second dose of the MenACWY control vaccine. The receptor's source is an adult who received the MenACWY meningococcal vaccine as a control. The rearranged segments are TRBV4-1 and TRBJ1-1, and TRBD1 may be the D gene, going by 6 matching bases. The encoded CDR3 is CASSLSWTENTEAFF. The DNA reads TGCGCCAGCAGCCTCTCCTGGACAGAGAACACTGAAGCTTTCTTT.